The entry that follows covers one T cell receptor (beta chain) sequence. The antigen remains undetermined. This record belongs to a study of vaccination and CD4 T cells after COVID-19. On the study more broadly: Overlapping spike peptides served as the stimulus for the cells. These peptides came from SARS-CoV-2 and from the common cold coronaviruses HCoV-NL63, HCoV-OC43 and HCoV-229E.

Stated treatment: roughly 10-day PBMC culture with coronavirus spike peptide pools or control peptides (ViraFEST assay). With the Oncomine TCR Beta short-read assay, DNA from cultured CD4+ T cells was sequenced. TCRdb re-called the PCR reads with MiXCR, one entry per CDR3 protein. The sample shows some 8,300 distinct CDR3 sequences, 55% of them seen only once. Source material: CD4+ T cells from blood, cultured in vitro. The sequence was obtained from a human donor who had recovered from COVID-19.

This CDR3 reads CASGQRFYEQYF. CDR3 nucleotide sequence: TGTGCCAGCGGCCAGAGATTCTACGAGCAGTACTTC. V usage is TRBV2 and J usage is TRBJ2-7, with D unresolved. CDR1 SNHLY and CDR2 FYNNEI come from the germline V gene. The length of the CDR3 is 12 residues. Trimming removed 8 bases at V and 3 bases at J, with 11 bases between.